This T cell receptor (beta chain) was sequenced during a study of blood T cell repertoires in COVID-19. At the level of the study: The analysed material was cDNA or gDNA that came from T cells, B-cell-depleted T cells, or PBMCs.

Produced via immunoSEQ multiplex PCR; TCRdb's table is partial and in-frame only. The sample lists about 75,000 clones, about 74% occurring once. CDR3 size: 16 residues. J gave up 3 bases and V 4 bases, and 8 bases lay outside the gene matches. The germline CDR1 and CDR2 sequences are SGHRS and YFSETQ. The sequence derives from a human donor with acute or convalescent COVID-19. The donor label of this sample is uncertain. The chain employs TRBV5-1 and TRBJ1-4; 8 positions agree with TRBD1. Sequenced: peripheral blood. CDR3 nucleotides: TGCGCCAGCAGCCCCAGAGCGGGACAGGCTAATGAAAAACTGTTTTTT. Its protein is CASSPRAGQANEKLFF.